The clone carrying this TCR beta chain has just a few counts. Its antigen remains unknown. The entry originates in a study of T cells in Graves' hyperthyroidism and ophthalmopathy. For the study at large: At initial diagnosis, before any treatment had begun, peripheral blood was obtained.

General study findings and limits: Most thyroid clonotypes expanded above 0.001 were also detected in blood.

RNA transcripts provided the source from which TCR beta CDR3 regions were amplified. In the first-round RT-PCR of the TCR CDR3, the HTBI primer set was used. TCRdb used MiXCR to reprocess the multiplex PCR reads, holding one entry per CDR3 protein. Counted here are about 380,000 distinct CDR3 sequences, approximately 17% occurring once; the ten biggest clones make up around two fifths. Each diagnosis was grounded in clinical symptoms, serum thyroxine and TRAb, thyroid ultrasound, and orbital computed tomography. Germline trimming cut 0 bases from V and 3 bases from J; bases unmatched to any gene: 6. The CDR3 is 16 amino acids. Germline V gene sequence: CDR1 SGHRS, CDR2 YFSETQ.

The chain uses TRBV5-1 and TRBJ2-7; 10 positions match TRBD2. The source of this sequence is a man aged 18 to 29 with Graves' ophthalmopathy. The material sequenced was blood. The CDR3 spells CASSLARLAGDYEQYF. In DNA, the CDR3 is TGCGCCAGCAGCTTGGCCCGGCTAGCGGGGGACTACGAGCAGTACTTC.